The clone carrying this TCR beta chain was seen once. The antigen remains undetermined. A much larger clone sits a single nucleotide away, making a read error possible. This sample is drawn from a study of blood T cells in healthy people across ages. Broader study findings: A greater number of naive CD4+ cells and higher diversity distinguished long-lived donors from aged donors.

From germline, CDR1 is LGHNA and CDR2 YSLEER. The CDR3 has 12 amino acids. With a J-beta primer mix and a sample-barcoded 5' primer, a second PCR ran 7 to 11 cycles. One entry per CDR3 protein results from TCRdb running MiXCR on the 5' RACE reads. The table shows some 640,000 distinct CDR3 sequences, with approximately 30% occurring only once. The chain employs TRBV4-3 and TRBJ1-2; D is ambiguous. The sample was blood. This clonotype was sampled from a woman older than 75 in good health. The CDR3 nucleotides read TGCGCCAGCAGCCAGGGTCCCTATGACTACACCTTC. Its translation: CASSQGPYDYTF.